This entry describes one TCR beta chain. There is no known antigen for this receptor. Base-call qualities are not available, and no considerably larger clone is one nucleotide away. The CDR3 starts with the cysteine, ends with the phenylalanine, and has 14 residues. Left in the record is the CDR3 DNA by itself, 42 bases read in frame from the first base. At the junction V is shortened by 3 bases and J by 4 bases, with 12 bases in between. The germline V gene (reference sequence) sets CDR1 to LGHDT and CDR2 to YNNKEL. The sample's treatment or condition label is to be understood as: allogeneic hematopoietic cell transplantation with graft depleted of TCRalphabeta T cells and CD19 B cells. The transplant recipients were children given TCRalphabeta/CD19-depleted allogeneic hematopoietic cell grafts. This entry is derived from a study of T-cell reconstitution after alpha-beta-depleted transplantation in children (dated by TCRdb to 2016 to 2017). Some background on the complete study: T-cell immune reconstitution after TCRalphabeta/CD19-depleted allogeneic hematopoietic cell transplantation in children was quantitatively tracked in the study by means of TCR repertoire profiling.

Overall results and qualifications from the work: Apparently early alphabetaT-cell count recovery about two months after transplant reportedly relied on only several hundred rapidly expanded clones derived from non-depleted graft cells. The frequencies of hyperexpanded clones fell over the following months, and after one year, T-cell counts and TCRbeta diversity were mostly attributed to newly produced T cells. In some patients, the high TCRbeta diversity seen at day 60 was put down to recipient T cells and intrathymic progenitors that had survived conditioning.

Receptor amplification or capture employed PCR. Instrument on record: Illumina HiSeq 2500. TCR libraries were prepared with molecular barcoding, using unique molecular identifiers to normalize TCRbeta repertoire quantification. TCRdb handled the public reads itself, with Q25 trimming in fastp and clone calling in MiXCR, and kept productive beta chains. Rows with one shared CDR3 protein collapse into an entry with the most common genes and DNA. Counted in this sample were roughly 400,000 distinct CDR3 sequences; roughly 43% of them appeared once. Jointly, the top ten make up 27% of the sample. The sequenced sample was PBMCs, obtained before TCRalphabeta/CD19-depleted stem cell transplant. The V and J segments used are TRBV3-1 and TRBJ1-2, with an unclear D gene assignment. The receptor's source is a girl between 2 and 10 years old with aplastic anemia, due to receive a stem cell transplant. The encoded CDR3 is CASSHTDGFYGYTF. The DNA reads as follows: TGTGCCAGCAGCCATACGGACGGATTCTATGGCTACACCTTC.